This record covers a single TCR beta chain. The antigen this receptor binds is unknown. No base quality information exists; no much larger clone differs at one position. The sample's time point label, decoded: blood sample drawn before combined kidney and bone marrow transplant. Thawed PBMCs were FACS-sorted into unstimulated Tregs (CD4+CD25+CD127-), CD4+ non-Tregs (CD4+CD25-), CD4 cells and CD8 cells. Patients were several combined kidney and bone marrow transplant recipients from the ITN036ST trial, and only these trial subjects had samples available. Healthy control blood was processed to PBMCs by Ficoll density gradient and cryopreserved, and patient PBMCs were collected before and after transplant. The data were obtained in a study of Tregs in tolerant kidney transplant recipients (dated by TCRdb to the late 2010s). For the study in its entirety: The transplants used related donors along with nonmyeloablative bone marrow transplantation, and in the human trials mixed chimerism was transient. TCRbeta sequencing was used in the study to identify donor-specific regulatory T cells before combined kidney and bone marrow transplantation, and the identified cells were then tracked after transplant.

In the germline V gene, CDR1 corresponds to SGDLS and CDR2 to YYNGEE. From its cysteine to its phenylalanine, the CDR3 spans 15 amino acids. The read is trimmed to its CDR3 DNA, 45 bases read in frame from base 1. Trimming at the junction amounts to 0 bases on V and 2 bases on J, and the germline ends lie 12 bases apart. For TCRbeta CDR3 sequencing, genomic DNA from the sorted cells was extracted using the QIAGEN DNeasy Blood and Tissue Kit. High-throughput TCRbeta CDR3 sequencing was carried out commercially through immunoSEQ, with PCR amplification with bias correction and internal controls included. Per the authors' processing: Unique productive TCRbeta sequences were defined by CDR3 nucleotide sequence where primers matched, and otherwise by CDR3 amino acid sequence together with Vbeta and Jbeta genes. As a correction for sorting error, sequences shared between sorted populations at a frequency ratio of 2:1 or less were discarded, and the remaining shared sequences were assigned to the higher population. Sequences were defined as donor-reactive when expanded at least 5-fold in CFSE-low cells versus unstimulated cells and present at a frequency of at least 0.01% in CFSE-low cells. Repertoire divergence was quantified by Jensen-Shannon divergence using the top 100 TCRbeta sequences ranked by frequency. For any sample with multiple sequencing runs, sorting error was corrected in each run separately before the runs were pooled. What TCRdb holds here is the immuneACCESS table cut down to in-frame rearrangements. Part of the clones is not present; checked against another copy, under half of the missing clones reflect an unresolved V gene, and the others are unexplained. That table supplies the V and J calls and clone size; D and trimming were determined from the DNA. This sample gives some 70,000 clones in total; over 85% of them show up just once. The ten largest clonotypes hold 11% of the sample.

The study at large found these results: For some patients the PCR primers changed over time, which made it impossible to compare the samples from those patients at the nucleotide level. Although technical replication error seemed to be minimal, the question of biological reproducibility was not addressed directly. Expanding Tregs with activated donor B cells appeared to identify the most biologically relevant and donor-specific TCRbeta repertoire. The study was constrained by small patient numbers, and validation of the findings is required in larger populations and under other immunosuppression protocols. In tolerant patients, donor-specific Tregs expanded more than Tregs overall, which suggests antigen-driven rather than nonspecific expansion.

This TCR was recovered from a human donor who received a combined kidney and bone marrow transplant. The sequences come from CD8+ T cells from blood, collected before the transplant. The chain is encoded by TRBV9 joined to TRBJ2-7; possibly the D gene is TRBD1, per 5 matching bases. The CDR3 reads CASSVGGEVPYEQYF. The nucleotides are TGTGCCAGCAGCGTAGGGGGCGAGGTCCCCTACGAGCAGTACTTC.